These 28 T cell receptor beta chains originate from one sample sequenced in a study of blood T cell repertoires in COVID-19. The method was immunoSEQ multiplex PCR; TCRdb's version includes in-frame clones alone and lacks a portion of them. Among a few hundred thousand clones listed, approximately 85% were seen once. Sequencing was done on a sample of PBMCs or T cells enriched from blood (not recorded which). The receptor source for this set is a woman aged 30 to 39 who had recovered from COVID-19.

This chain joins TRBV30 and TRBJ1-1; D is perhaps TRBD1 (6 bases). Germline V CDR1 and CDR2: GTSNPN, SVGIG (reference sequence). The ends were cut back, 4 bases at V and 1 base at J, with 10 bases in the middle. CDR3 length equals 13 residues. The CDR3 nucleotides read TGTGCCTGGACCAAACAGGGGAACACTGAAGCTTTCTTT. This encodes CAWTKQGNTEAFF.

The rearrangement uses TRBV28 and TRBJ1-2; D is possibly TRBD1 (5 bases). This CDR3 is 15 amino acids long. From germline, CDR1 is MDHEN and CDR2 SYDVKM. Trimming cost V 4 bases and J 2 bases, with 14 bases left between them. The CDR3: CASSSRQYENYGYTF. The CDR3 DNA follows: TGTGCCAGCAGTTCGAGACAGTATGAGAACTATGGCTACACCTTC.

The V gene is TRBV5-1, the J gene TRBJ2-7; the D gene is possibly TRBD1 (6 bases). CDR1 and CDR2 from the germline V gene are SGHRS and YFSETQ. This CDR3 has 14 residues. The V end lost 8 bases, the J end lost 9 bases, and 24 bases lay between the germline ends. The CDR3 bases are TGCGCCAGGAGAGTACAGGGTAATGGGTGCAGGCAGTACTTC. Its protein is CARRVQGNGCRQYF.

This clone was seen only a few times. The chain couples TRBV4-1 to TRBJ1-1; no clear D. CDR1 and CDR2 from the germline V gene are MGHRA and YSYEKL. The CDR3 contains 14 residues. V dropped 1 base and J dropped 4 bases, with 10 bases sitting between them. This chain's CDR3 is CASSQAPMSTEAFF. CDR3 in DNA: TGCGCCAGCAGCCAAGCTCCGATGAGCACTGAAGCTTTCTTT.

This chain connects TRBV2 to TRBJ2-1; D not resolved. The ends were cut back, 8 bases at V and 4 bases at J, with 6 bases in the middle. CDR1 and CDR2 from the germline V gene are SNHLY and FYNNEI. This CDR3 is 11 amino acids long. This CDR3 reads CASGLYNEQFF. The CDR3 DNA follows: TGTGCCAGCGGGCTATACAATGAGCAGTTCTTC.

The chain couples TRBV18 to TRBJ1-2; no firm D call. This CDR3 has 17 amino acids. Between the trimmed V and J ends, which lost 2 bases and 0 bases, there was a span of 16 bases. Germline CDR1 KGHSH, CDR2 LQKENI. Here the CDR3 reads CASSPSTATRANYGYTF. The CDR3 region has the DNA TGTGCCAGCTCACCATCCACAGCCACAAGAGCTAACTATGGCTACACCTTC. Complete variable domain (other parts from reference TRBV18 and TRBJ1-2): NAGVMQNPRHLVRRRGQEARLRCSPMKGHSHVYWYRQLPEEGLKFMVYLQKENIIDESGMPKERFSAEFPKEGPSILRIQQVVRGDSAAYFCASSPSTATRANYGYTFGSGTRLTVV.

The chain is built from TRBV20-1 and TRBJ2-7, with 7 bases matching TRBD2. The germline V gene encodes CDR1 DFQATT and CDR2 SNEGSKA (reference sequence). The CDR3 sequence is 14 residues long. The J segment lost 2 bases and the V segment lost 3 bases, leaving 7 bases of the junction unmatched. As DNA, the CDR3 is TGCAGTGCTAGTAAGCTAGCGGCGCCCTACGAGCAGTACTTC. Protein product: CSASKLAAPYEQYF.

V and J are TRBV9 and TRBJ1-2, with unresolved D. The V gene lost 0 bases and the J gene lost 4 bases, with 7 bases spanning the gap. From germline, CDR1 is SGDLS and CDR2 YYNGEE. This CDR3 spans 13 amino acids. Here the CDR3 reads CASSVEEGYGYTF. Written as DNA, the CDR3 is TGTGCCAGCAGCGTAGAGGAGGGCTATGGCTACACCTTC. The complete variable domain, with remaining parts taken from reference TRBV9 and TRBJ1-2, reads DSGVTQTPKHLITATGQRVTLRCSPRSGDLSVYWYQQSLDQGLQFLIQYYNGEERAKGNILERFSAQQFPDLHSELNLSSLELGDSALYFCASSVEEGYGYTFGSGTRLTVV.

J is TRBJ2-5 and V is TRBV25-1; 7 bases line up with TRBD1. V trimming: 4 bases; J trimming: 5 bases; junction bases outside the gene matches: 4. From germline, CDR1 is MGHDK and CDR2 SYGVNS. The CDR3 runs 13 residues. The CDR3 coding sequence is TGTGCCAGCAGTGGACAGGGAAGGGAGACCCAGTACTTC. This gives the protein CASSGQGRETQYF.

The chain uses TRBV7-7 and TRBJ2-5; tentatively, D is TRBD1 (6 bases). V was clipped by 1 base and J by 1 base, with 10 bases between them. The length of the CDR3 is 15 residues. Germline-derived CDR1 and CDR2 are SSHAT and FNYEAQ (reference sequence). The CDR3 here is CASSLVAGVQETQYF. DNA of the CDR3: TGTGCCAGCAGCTTAGTGGCAGGGGTCCAAGAGACCCAGTACTTC.

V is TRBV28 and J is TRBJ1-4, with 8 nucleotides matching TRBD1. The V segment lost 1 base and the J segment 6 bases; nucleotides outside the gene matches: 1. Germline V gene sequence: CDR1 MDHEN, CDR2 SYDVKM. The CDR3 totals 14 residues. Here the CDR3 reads CASSLSGGDEKLFF. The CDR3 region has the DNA TGTGCCAGCAGTTTATCAGGGGGCGATGAAAAACTGTTTTTT. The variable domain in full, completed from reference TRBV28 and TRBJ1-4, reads DVKVTQSSRYLVKRTGEKVFLECVQDMDHENMFWYRQDPGLGLRLIYFSYDVKMKEKGDIPEGYSVSREKKERFSLILESASTNQTSMYLCASSLSGGDEKLFFGSGTQLSVL.

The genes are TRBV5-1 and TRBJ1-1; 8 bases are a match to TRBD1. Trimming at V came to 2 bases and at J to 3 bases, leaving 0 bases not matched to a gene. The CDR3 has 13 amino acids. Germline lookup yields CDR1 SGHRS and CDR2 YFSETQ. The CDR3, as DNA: TGCGCCAGCAGCTTACAGGGGGACACTGAAGCTTTCTTT. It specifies CASSLQGDTEAFF.

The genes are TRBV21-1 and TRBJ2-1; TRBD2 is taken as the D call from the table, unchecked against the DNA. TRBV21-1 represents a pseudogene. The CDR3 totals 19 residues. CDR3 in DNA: TGTGCCAGCAGCGAGCTGAAGGGATCCGACGGGAGCTCCTACAATGAGCAGTTCTTC. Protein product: CASSELKGSDGSSYNEQFF.

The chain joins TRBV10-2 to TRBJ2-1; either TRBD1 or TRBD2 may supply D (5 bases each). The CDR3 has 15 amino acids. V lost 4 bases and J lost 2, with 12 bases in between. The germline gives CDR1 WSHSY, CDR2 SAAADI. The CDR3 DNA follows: TGCGCCAGCAGTGTGTCGGGGCGAGCCTACAATGAGCAGTTCTTC. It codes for CASSVSGRAYNEQFF.

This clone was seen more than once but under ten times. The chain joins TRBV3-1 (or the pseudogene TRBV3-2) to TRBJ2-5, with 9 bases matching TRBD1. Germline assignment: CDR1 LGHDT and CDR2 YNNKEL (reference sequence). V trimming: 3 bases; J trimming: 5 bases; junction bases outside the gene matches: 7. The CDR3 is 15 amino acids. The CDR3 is CASSQPGTGTETQYF. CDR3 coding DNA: TGTGCCAGCAGCCAGCCGGGGACAGGGACGGAGACCCAGTACTTC.

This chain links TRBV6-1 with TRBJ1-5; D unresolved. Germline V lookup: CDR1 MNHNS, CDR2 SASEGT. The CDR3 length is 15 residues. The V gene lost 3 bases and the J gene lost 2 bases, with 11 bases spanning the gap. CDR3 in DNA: TGTGCCAGCAGTGAGTCGAGGGAGGGCAATCAGCCCCAGCATTTT. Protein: CASSESREGNQPQHF.

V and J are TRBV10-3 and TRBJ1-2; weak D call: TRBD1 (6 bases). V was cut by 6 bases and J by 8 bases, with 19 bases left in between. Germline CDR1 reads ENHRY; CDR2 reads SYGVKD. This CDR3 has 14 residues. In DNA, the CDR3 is TGTGCCATCAGGAATGAGGGGGAAGGGTTCGGCTACACCTTC. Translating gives CAIRNEGEGFGYTF.

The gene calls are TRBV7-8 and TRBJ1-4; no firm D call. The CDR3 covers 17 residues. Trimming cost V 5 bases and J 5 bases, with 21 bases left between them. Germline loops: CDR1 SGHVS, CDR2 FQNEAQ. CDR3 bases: TGTGCCAGCAGCCACCTGGCCCCCAATCTCCAGAATGAAAAACTGTTTTTT. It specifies CASSHLAPNLQNEKLFF.

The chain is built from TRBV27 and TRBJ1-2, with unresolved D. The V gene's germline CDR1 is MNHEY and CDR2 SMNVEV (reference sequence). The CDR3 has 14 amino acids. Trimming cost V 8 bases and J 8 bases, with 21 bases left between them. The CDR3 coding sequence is TGTGCCAGCGGGCAACACAAACCCGAGGGAGGCTACACCTTC. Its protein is CASGQHKPEGGYTF.

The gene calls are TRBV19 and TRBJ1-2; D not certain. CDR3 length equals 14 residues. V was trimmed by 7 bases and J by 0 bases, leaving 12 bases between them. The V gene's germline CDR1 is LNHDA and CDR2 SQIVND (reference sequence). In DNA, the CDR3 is TGTGCCAGTAATATCAGATTCGCTAACTATGGCTACACCTTC. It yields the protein CASNIRFANYGYTF. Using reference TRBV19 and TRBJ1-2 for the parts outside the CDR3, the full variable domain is DGGITQSPKYLFRKEGQNVTLSCEQNLNHDAMYWYRQDPGQGLRLIYYSQIVNDFQKGDIAEGYSVSREKKESFPLTVTSAQKNPTAFYLCASNIRFANYGYTFGSGTRLTVV.

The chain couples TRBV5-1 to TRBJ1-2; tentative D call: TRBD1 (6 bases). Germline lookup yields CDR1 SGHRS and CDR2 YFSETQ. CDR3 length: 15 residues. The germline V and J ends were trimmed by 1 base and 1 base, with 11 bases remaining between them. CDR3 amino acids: CASSLSTGYNYGYTF. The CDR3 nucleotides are TGCGCCAGCAGCTTGTCAACAGGGTATAACTATGGCTACACCTTC. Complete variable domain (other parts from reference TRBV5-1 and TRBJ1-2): KAGVTQTPRYLIKTRGQQVTLSCSPISGHRSVSWYQQTPGQGLQFLFEYFSETQRNKGNFPGRFSGRQFSNSRSEMNVSTLELGDSALYLCASSLSTGYNYGYTFGSGTRLTVV.

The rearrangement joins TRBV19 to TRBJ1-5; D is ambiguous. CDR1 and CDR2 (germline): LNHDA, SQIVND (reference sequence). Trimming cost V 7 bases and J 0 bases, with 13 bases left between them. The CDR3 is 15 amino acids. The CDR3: CASTVLVDSNQPQHF. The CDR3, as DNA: TGTGCCAGTACGGTGTTAGTTGATAGCAATCAGCCCCAGCATTTT.

CDR3 in amino acids: CASSPAGRVTDTQYF. As DNA, the CDR3 is TGTGCCAGCAGCCCAGCCGGGAGGGTCACAGATACGCAGTATTTT. The V and J genes are TRBV7-3 and TRBJ2-3, with 8 bases identical to TRBD2. This CDR3 comprises 15 residues. Germline-derived CDR1 and CDR2 are SGHTA and FQGTGA. With V trimmed by 5 bases and J by 2 bases, 6 bases remained unmatched.

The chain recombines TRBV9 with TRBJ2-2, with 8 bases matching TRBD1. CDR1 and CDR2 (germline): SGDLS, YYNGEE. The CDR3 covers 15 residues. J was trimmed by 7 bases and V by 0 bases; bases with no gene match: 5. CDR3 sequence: CASSVVTGGSGELFF. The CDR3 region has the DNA TGTGCCAGCAGCGTAGTAACAGGGGGGAGCGGGGAGCTGTTTTTT.

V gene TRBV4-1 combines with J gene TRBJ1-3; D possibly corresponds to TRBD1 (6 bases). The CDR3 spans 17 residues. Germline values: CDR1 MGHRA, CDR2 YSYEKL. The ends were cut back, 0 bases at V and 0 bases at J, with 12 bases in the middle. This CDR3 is CASSQEPAGASGNTIYF. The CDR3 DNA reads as TGCGCCAGCAGCCAAGAGCCTGCGGGGGCCTCTGGAAACACCATATATTTT.

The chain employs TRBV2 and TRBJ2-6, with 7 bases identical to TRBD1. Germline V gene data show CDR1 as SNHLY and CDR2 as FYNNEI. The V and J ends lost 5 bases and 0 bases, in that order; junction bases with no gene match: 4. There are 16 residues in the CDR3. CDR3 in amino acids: CASSWGQFSGANVLTF. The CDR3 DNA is TGTGCCAGCAGTTGGGGACAGTTCTCTGGGGCCAACGTCCTGACTTTC.

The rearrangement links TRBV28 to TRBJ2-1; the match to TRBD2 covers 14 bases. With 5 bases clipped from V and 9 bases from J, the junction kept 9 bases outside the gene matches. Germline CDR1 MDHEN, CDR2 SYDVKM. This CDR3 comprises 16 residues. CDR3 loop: CASSPYGLAGGGEQFF. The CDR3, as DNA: TGTGCCAGCAGTCCGTACGGACTAGCGGGAGGCGGTGAGCAGTTCTTC. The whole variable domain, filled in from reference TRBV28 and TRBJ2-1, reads DVKVTQSSRYLVKRTGEKVFLECVQDMDHENMFWYRQDPGLGLRLIYFSYDVKMKEKGDIPEGYSVSREKKERFSLILESASTNQTSMYLCASSPYGLAGGGEQFFGPGTRLTVL.

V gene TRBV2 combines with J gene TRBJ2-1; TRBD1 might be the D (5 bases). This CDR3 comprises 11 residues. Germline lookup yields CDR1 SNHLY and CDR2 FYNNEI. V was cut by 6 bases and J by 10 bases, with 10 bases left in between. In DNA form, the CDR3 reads TGTGCCAGCAGAGCAGGGTACGAGCAGTTCTTC. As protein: CASRAGYEQFF. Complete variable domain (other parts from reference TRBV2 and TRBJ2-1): EPEVTQTPSHQVTQMGQEVILRCVPISNHLYFYWYRQILGQKVEFLVSFYNNEISEKSEIFDDQFSVERPDGSNFTLKIRSTKLEDSAMYFCASRAGYEQFFGPGTRLTVL.